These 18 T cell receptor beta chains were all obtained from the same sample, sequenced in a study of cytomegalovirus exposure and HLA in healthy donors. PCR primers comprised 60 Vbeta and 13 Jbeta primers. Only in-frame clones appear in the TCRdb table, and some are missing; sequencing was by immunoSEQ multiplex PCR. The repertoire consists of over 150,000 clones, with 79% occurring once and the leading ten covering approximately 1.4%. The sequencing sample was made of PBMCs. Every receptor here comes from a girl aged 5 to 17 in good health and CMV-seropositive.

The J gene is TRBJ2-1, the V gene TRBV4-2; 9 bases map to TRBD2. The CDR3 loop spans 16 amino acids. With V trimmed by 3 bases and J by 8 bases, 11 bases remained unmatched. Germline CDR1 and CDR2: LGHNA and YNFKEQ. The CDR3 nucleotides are TGTGCCAGCAGCCAGGCCCGGGGGACTAGCCACTATGAGCAGTTCTTC. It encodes CASSQARGTSHYEQFF.

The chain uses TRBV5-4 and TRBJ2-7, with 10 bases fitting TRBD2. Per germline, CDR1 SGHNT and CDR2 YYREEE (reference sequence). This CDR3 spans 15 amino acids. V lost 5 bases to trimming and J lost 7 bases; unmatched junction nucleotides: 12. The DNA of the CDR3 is TGTGCCAGCAGTTCTAGCGGGGGACCTCCATGGGAGCAGTACTTC. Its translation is CASSSSGGPPWEQYF.

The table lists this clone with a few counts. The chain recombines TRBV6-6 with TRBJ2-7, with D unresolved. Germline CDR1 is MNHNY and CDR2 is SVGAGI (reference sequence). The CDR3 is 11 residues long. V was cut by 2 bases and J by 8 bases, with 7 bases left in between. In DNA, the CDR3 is TGTGCCAGCAGTTACCAGGTAAAGCAGTACTTC. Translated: CASSYQVKQYF.

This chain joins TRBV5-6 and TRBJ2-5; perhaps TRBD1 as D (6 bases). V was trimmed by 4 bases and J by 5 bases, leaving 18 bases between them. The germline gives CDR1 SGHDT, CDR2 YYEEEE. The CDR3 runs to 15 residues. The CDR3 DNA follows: TGTGCCAGCAGCCCGGGCCTAACAGGGTTTGAGACCCAGTACTTC. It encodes CASSPGLTGFETQYF.

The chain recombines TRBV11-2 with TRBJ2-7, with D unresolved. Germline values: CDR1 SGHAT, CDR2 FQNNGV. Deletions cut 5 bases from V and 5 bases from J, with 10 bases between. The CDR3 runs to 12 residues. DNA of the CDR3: TGTGCCAGCAGCCGTTCCCGGGACGAGCAGTACTTC. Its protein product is CASSRSRDEQYF.

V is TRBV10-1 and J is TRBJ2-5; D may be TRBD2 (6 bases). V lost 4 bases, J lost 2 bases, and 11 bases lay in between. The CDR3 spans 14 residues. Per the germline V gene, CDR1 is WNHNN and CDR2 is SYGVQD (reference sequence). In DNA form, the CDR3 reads TGCGCCAGCAGTGGGGGACTGACACAAGAGACCCAGTACTTC. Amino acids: CASSGGLTQETQYF.

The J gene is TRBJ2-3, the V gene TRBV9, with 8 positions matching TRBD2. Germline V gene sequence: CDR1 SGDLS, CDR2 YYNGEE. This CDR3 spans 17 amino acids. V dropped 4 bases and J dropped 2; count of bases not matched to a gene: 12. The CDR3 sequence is CASSNPAGLGVTDTQYF. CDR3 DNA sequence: TGTGCCAGCAGCAATCCAGCGGGACTAGGCGTCACAGATACGCAGTATTTT.

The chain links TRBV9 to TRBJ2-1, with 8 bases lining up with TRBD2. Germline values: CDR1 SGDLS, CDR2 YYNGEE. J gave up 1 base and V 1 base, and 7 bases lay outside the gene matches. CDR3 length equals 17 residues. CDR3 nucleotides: TGTGCCAGCAGCGTACCCGTCCGGGGGGGATCCTACAATGAGCAGTTCTTC. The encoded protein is CASSVPVRGGSYNEQFF.

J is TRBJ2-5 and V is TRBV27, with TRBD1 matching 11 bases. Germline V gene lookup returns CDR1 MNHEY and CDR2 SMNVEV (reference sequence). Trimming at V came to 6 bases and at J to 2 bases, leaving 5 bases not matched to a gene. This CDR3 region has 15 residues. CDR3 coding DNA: TGTGCCAGCAGGCCCGGGACAGGGGGTCAAGAGACCCAGTACTTC. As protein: CASRPGTGGQETQYF.

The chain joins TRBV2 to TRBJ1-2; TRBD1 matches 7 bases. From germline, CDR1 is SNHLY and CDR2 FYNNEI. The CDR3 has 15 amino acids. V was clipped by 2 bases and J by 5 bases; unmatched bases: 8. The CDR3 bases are TGTGCCAGCAGTGAACAGGGACAGATCATTTATGGCTACACCTTC. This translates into CASSEQGQIIYGYTF.

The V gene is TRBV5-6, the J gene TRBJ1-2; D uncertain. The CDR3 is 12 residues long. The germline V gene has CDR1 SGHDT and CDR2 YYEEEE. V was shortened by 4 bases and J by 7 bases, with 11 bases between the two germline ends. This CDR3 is CASSPDTVGYTF. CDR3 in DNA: TGTGCCAGCAGCCCTGACACCGTTGGCTACACCTTC.

The CDR3 loop reads CASRAGLAEYF. CDR3 DNA sequence: TGTGCCAGCAGGGCGGGGCTAGCAGAGTACTTC. The V and J genes are TRBV6-5 and TRBJ2-5, with a tentative D call TRBD2 (6 bases). Germline V gene lookup returns CDR1 MNHEY and CDR2 SVGAGI. V lost 6 bases to trimming and J lost 12 bases, with 14 bases between them. This CDR3 contains 11 residues.

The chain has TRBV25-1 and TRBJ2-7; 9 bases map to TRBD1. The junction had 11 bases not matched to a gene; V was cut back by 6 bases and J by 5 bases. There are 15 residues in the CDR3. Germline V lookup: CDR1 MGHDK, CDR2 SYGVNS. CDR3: CASSTDRGPPNEQYF. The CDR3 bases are TGTGCCAGCAGCACGGACAGGGGTCCACCTAACGAGCAGTACTTC.

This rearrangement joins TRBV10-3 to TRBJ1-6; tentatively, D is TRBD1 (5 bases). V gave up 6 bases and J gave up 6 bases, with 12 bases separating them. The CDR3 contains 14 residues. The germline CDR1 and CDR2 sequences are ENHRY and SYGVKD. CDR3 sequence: CAIRSTVGNSPLHF. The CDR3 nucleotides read TGTGCCATCAGATCGACAGTGGGTAATTCACCCCTCCACTTT.

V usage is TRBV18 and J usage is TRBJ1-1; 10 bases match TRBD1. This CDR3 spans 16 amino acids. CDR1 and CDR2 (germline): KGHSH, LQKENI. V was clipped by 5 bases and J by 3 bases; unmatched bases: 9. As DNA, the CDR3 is TGTGCCAGCTCATTCCGGGACAGGGGCGGGGACACTGAAGCTTTCTTT. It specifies CASSFRDRGGDTEAFF. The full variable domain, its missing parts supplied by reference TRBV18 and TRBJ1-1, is NAGVMQNPRHLVRRRGQEARLRCSPMKGHSHVYWYRQLPEEGLKFMVYLQKENIIDESGMPKERFSAEFPKEGPSILRIQQVVRGDSAAYFCASSFRDRGGDTEAFFGQGTRLTVV.

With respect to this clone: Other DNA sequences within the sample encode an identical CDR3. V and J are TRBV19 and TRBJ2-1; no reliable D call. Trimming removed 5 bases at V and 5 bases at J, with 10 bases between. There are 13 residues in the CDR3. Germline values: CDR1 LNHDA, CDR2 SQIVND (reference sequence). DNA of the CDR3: TGTGCCAGTAGTTTCTCCGCTAACAATGAGCAGTTCTTC. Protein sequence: CASSFSANNEQFF. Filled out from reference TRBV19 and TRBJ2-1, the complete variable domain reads DGGITQSPKYLFRKEGQNVTLSCEQNLNHDAMYWYRQDPGQGLRLIYYSQIVNDFQKGDIAEGYSVSREKKESFPLTVTSAQKNPTAFYLCASSFSANNEQFFGPGTRLTVL.

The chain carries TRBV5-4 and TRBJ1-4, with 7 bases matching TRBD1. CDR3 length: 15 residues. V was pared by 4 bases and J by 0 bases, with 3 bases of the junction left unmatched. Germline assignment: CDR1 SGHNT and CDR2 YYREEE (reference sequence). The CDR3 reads CASSVQGTTNEKLFF. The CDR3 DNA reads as TGTGCCAGCAGCGTACAGGGGACAACTAATGAAAAACTGTTTTTT.

The CDR3 region is CASSYSPGLDYGYTF. The CDR3 DNA follows: TGTGCCAGCAGCTATAGTCCGGGATTAGACTATGGCTACACCTTC. The chain combines TRBV6-5 with TRBJ1-2; D is unclear. Trimming cost V 6 bases and J 3 bases, with 17 bases left between them. The CDR3 length is 15 residues. In germline, CDR1 is MNHEY, CDR2 SVGAGI.